Below are 27 T cell receptor beta chains sequenced from a single sample in a study of technical replicates of blood from a few donors. The table came from immunoSEQ multiplex PCR; TCRdb's copy has only in-frame clones and leaves some out. The table records tens of thousands of clones, roughly 93% of them present only once. Source material: T cells isolated from PBMCs. The receptors stem from a human donor in good health.

J is TRBJ2-7 and V is TRBV6-1, with a weak D call TRBD2 (6 bases). The germline V gene has CDR1 MNHNS and CDR2 SASEGT. Trimming shortened V by 4 bases and J by 1 base, and 17 bases separated the two germline ends. The CDR3 contains 16 residues. CDR3 loop: CASSVGITGVSYEQYF. CDR3 coding DNA: TGTGCCAGCAGTGTAGGCATAACGGGAGTTTCCTACGAGCAGTACTTC.

J is TRBJ1-3 and V is TRBV11-2; no firm D call. CDR1 is SGHAT, CDR2 FQNNGV, per germline. V gave up 5 bases and J gave up 0 bases, with 8 bases separating them. CDR3 length: 14 residues. The CDR3: CASSPSSSGNTIYF. CDR3 sequence (DNA): TGTGCCAGCAGCCCAAGCTCCTCTGGAAACACCATATATTTT.

The rearrangement uses TRBV9 and TRBJ2-5; weak D call: TRBD1 (5 bases). The germline gives CDR1 SGDLS, CDR2 YYNGEE. The V gene lost 0 bases and the J gene lost 5 bases, with 14 bases spanning the gap. The CDR3 covers 15 residues. DNA of the CDR3: TGTGCCAGCAGCGTAGGGGGTGGAGCAGGGGAGACCCAGTACTTC. This encodes CASSVGGGAGETQYF.

The chain recombines TRBV5-8 with TRBJ2-5, with D perhaps TRBD2 (5 bases). CDR1 and CDR2 from the germline V gene are SGHTS and YDEGEE. The CDR3 runs to 12 residues. Trimming stripped 3 bases from V and 7 bases from J, with 10 bases between. Written as DNA, the CDR3 is TGTGCCAGCAGCTCCGTTGGAGGGACCCAGTACTTC. Its protein is CASSSVGGTQYF.

This chain joins TRBV5-1 and TRBJ1-5; D is unclear. Germline V gene data show CDR1 as SGHRS and CDR2 as YFSETQ. This CDR3 has 13 residues. V was pared by 2 bases and J by 2 bases, with 5 bases between. The CDR3, as DNA: TGCGCCAGCAGCTTTTCCGGCAATCAGCCCCAGCATTTT. This gives the protein CASSFSGNQPQHF.

The chain employs TRBV5-5 and TRBJ1-2; possibly TRBD1 for D (6 bases). Trimming left V 3 bases short and J 1 base short, with 13 bases between. CDR3 length: 15 amino acids. CDR1 is SGHKS, CDR2 YYEKEE, per germline (reference sequence). The chain's CDR3 is CASSWTVGDNYGYTF. The CDR3, as DNA: TGTGCCAGCAGCTGGACAGTAGGAGATAACTATGGCTACACCTTC.

This clone was observed once. The chain couples TRBV9 to TRBJ1-2; 11 bases agree with TRBD1. The CDR3 runs to 19 residues. Germline CDR1 and CDR2: SGDLS and YYNGEE. V gave up 3 bases and J gave up 3 bases; unmatched junction bases: 16. The CDR3 DNA sequence: TGTGCCAGCAGCGGGGACAGGGGGGAAGGTTTGGTTTCGGACTATGGCTACACCTTC. Residues: CASSGDRGEGLVSDYGYTF.

The V and J genes are TRBV7-2 and TRBJ1-2; tentatively, D is TRBD1 (6 bases). The V end was cut by 5 bases, the J end by 3 bases, with 13 bases between. Per germline, CDR1 SGHTA and CDR2 FQGNSA. The length of the CDR3 is 14 residues. The CDR3 sequence is CASSPPGAYYGYTF. DNA of the CDR3: TGTGCCAGCAGCCCGCCAGGGGCTTACTATGGCTACACCTTC.

The V gene is TRBV7-2, the J gene TRBJ1-5; TRBD1 aligns across 7 bases. From germline, CDR1 is SGHTA and CDR2 FQGNSA. The CDR3 totals 17 residues. V lost 5 bases to trimming and J lost 4 bases; unmatched junction nucleotides: 14. The CDR3 bases are TGTGCCAGCAGCCCTAGGGGGACAGCTTCGATTAATCAGCCCCAGCATTTT. It encodes CASSPRGTASINQPQHF. The full variable domain, with the rest looked up from reference TRBV7-2 and TRBJ1-5, is GAGVSQSPSNKVTEKGKDVELRCDPISGHTALYWYRQSLGQGLEFLIYFQGNSAPDKSGLPSDRFSAERTGGSVSTLTIQRTQQEDSAVYLCASSPRGTASINQPQHFGDGTRLSIL.

This rearrangement joins TRBV7-9 to TRBJ2-7, with TRBD1 matching 10 bases. Germline V gene sequence: CDR1 SEHNR, CDR2 FQNEAQ (reference sequence). This CDR3 is built from 15 residues. The ends lost 5 bases at V and 2 bases at J; junction bases unmatched: 6. The CDR3 protein is CASSPRGQGTYEQYF. The CDR3 DNA is TGTGCCAGCAGCCCCCGGGGACAGGGGACCTACGAGCAGTACTTC.

The chain combines TRBV30 with TRBJ2-7, with 7 bases lining up with TRBD1. Germline CDR1 and CDR2: GTSNPN and SVGIG (reference sequence). This CDR3 has 14 residues. V lost 3 bases and J lost 3; bases outside the gene matches: 8. CDR3 loop: CAWRGDSERYEQYF. In DNA, the CDR3 is TGTGCCTGGAGGGGGGACAGCGAACGCTACGAGCAGTACTTC.

The chain uses TRBV27 and TRBJ2-2, with 10 bases fitting TRBD2. This CDR3 is built from 15 residues. Germline V gene lookup returns CDR1 MNHEY and CDR2 SMNVEV (reference sequence). With 5 bases clipped from V and 0 bases from J, the junction kept 0 bases outside the gene matches. CDR3 sequence reads: CASSLAGANTGELFF. The DNA of the CDR3 is TGTGCCAGCAGTCTAGCGGGAGCGAACACCGGGGAGCTGTTTTTT.

The J gene is TRBJ2-2, the V gene TRBV5-1; D may be TRBD1 (6 bases). Germline-derived CDR1 and CDR2 are SGHRS and YFSETQ. The CDR3 sequence is 15 residues long. V was pared by 2 bases and J by 5 bases, with 13 bases between. The CDR3 loop reads CASSFQGTRTGELFF. CDR3 bases: TGCGCCAGCAGCTTTCAAGGGACAAGAACCGGGGAGCTGTTTTTT.

The V gene is TRBV10-1, the J gene TRBJ2-3; TRBD2 matches at 9 bases. This CDR3 contains 15 residues. With 2 bases clipped from V and 6 bases from J, the junction kept 6 bases outside the gene matches. Germline V lookup: CDR1 WNHNN, CDR2 SYGVQD (reference sequence). The CDR3 protein is CASSERRGGGDTQYF. The CDR3 region has the DNA TGCGCCAGCAGTGAGCGGCGGGGGGGTGGGGATACGCAGTATTTT.

The chain combines TRBV28 with TRBJ2-1; TRBD1 agrees at 8 bases. Per the germline V gene, CDR1 is MDHEN and CDR2 is SYDVKM. The CDR3 consists of 13 residues. After removal of 6 bases from V and 12 bases from J, the junction contained 10 bases not matched to a gene. The CDR3 sequence: CASRGDRGGGQFF. CDR3 bases: TGTGCCAGCAGGGGCGACAGGGGCGGTGGGCAGTTCTTC.

This clone was seen a single time. The rearrangement uses TRBV7-9 and TRBJ2-1, with D uncertain. V lost 4 bases, J lost 3 bases, and 19 bases lay in between. The CDR3 totals 17 residues. Germline CDR1 and CDR2: SEHNR and FQNEAQ (reference sequence). CDR3 sequence (DNA): TGTGCCAGCAGCTCCCGAGCCAACCCCACCCGCTACAATGAGCAGTTCTTC. This encodes CASSSRANPTRYNEQFF.

V gene TRBV5-7 combines with J gene TRBJ2-5; D is undetermined. TRBV5-7 qualifies as an ORF whose function is uncertain. Trimming cost V 0 bases and J 3 bases, with 18 bases left between them. CDR3 size: 17 residues. CDR3 nucleotides: TGTGCCAGCAGCTTGGCCCTCTCAAAGAAACCTAAAGAGACCCAGTACTTC. Translation gives CASSLALSKKPKETQYF.

CDR3 sequence reads: CASSPVEGEMNTEAFF. The CDR3 DNA reads TGTGCCAGCTCACCCGTAGAGGGGGAGATGAACACTGAAGCTTTCTTT. The genes are TRBV18 and TRBJ1-1, with TRBD1 as a possible D gene (6 bases). V was shortened by 3 bases and J by 0 bases, with 14 bases between the two germline ends. Germline CDR1 reads KGHSH; CDR2 reads LQKENI. The CDR3 sequence is 16 residues long.

This rearrangement joins TRBV4-1 to TRBJ1-5; the match to TRBD1 covers 8 bases. The CDR3 spans 19 residues. Germline lookup yields CDR1 MGHRA and CDR2 YSYEKL. V dropped 1 base and J dropped 1; count of bases not matched to a gene: 12. The CDR3 nucleotides read TGCGCCAGCAGCCAAGTCGTAGCAGGGGGCGAAGTGAGCAATCAGCCCCAGCATTTT. Its protein is CASSQVVAGGEVSNQPQHF.

V gene TRBV11-3 combines with J gene TRBJ2-6, with TRBD2 matching 9 bases. The CDR3 extends over 18 amino acids. The V gene's germline CDR1 is SGHNT and CDR2 YENEEA. V gave up 2 bases and J gave up 4 bases; unmatched junction bases: 9. CDR3 DNA sequence: TGTGCCAGCAGCTTAAAAGCGGGGGGCCCCGCCGGGGCCAACGTCCTGACTTTC. Its protein is CASSLKAGGPAGANVLTF.

The rearrangement links TRBV12-2 to TRBJ2-5; TRBD2 is the table's D call and was not checked against the DNA. TRBV12-2 is a pseudogene segment. The CDR3 contains 17 residues. Here the CDR3 reads CASRLVSKRRDQETQYF. The CDR3 coding sequence is TGTGCAAGTCGCTTAGTGTCAAAACGACGGGATCAAGAGACCCAGTACTTC.

V gene TRBV4-1 combines with J gene TRBJ2-4, with D tentatively TRBD1 (6 bases). V was shortened by 3 bases and J by 0 bases, with 21 bases between the two germline ends. CDR1 MGHRA and CDR2 YSYEKL come from the germline V gene. The CDR3 consists of 19 residues. The CDR3 sequence is CASSQAGTTTSLAKNIQYF. CDR3 in DNA: TGCGCCAGCAGCCAGGCCGGGACAACTACTTCCTTAGCCAAAAACATTCAGTACTTC.

J is TRBJ2-7 and V is TRBV23-1; D gene ambiguous. TRBV23-1 is recorded as an ORF, its role being uncertain. Trimming pared 8 bases from V and 3 bases from J, leaving 14 bases between. This CDR3 is 13 amino acids long. The CDR3 DNA sequence: TGCGCCAGCGTTCGGTTTCTTGGCTACGAGCAGTACTTC. Protein: CASVRFLGYEQYF.

The genes are TRBV5-4 and TRBJ2-6; possibly TRBD1 for D (5 bases). V lost 3 bases and J 2 bases, leaving 15 bases between the germline ends. Germline assignment: CDR1 SGHNT and CDR2 YYREEE (reference sequence). The CDR3 consists of 17 residues. This chain's CDR3 is CASSSSQGRAGANVLTF. CDR3 nucleotide sequence: TGTGCCAGCAGCTCGTCGCAGGGCCGGGCTGGGGCCAACGTCCTGACTTTC. Supplemented by reference TRBV5-4 and TRBJ2-6, the full variable domain reads ETGVTQSPTHLIKTRGQQVTLRCSSQSGHNTVSWYQQALGQGPQFIFQYYREEENGRGNFPPRFSGLQFPNYSSELNVNALELDDSALYLCASSSSQGRAGANVLTFGAGSRLTVL.

The CDR3: CASSARTQETQYF. CDR3 sequence (DNA): TGTGCCAGTAGTGCTAGAACCCAAGAGACCCAGTACTTC. This chain uses TRBV19 with TRBJ2-5, with D uncertain. CDR1 LNHDA and CDR2 SQIVND come from the germline V gene (reference sequence). This CDR3 spans 13 amino acids. V was trimmed by 5 bases and J by 1 base, leaving 8 bases between them.

This clone was observed a handful of times. The chain recombines TRBV10-2 with TRBJ1-1, with 7 bases lining up with TRBD1. Unmatched junction bases numbered 4, after V lost 5 bases and J lost 1 base. CDR3 length: 14 amino acids. Germline values: CDR1 WSHSY, CDR2 SAAADI. The CDR3 sequence: CASSKGDRNTEAFF. CDR3 bases: TGCGCCAGCAGTAAAGGGGACAGGAACACTGAAGCTTTCTTT.

This chain connects TRBV11-3 to TRBJ2-3; no reliable D call. The V end lost 0 bases, the J end lost 2 bases, and 9 bases lay between the germline ends. This CDR3 has 15 amino acids. Germline lookup yields CDR1 SGHNT and CDR2 YENEEA. The CDR3 sequence: CASSLDSGSTDTQYF. The CDR3, as DNA: TGTGCCAGCAGCTTAGATTCCGGTTCCACAGATACGCAGTATTTT.